Listed below are T cell receptor beta chains from one sample, sequenced in a study of blood T cell repertoires in COVID-19. Clones were sequenced by immunoSEQ multiplex PCR, and TCRdb holds only the in-frame ones, with some missing. The top ten hold under 1.5% of the sample, which has hundreds of thousands of clones, around 86% seen once. The specimen was peripheral blood. The receptors were gathered from a woman between 25 and 40 years old with active or convalescent COVID-19. CDR3s include the opening cysteine and the closing phenylalanine or tryptophan. A D gene is named only where the DNA matches it firmly. Not every row has a clone size; where given, it reads once, few, many or a size class.

>16|TRBV7-9|NA|TRBJ1-2|NA
CASSATNREYDYGYTF
TGTGCCAGCAGCGCGACGAACAGGGAGTATGACTATGGCTACACCTTC
>15|TRBV25-1|NA|TRBJ1-2|TRBD1
CASSERVGTGVGYTF
TGTGCCAGCAGTGAGCGAGTCGGGACAGGGGTTGGCTACACCTTC
>14|TRBV5-4|NA|TRBJ2-7|NA
CASSLGLGLYEQYF
TGTGCCAGCAGCTTGGGACTAGGCCTCTACGAGCAGTACTTC
>14|TRBV18|NA|TRBJ1-5|NA
CASSPISDNQPQHF
TGTGCCAGCTCCCCTATTAGCGACAATCAGCCCCAGCATTTT
>17|TRBV6-1|NA|TRBJ2-7|NA
CASSVATDPWSAAEQYF
TGTGCCAGCAGTGTTGCGACAGACCCTTGGAGCGCCGCCGAGCAGTACTTC
>16|TRBV2|NA|TRBJ2-4|NA
CASSERETIAKNIQYF
TGTGCCAGCAGTGAACGGGAGACGATAGCCAAAAACATTCAGTACTTC
>13|TRBV25-1|NA|TRBJ2-1|TRBD2
CASRSGRVNEQFF
TGTGCCAGCAGAAGCGGGAGGGTAAATGAGCAGTTCTTC
>15|TRBV6-5|NA|TRBJ2-2|TRBD1
CASRPRTGVTGELFF
TGTGCCAGCAGACCCCGGACAGGGGTGACCGGGGAGCTGTTTTTT
>17|TRBV3-1/TRBV3-2|NA|TRBJ2-7|NA
CASSQDKGGGGSYEQYF
TGTGCCAGCAGCCAAGATAAGGGGGGCGGGGGCTCTTACGAGCAGTACTTC
>16|TRBV6-5|NA|TRBJ1-1|NA
CASSSTGFPMRTEAFF
TGTGCCAGCAGTTCCACAGGGTTCCCCATGCGCACTGAAGCTTTCTTT
>14|TRBV5-1|NA|TRBJ2-7|NA
CASSLGVDSYEQYF
TGCGCCAGCAGCTTAGGGGTCGACTCCTACGAGCAGTACTTC
>14|TRBV21-1|NA|TRBJ1-1|NA
CASSKGGGGTEAFF
TGTGCCAGCAGCAAAGGGGGAGGGGGCACTGAAGCTTTCTTT
>14|TRBV2|many|TRBJ1-5|TRBD1
CASRRGPENQPQHF
TGTGCCAGCAGGAGGGGGCCGGAAAATCAGCCCCAGCATTTT
>19|TRBV5-3|NA|TRBJ2-1|TRBD1
CARSLYRNRKGAPYNEQFF
TGTGCCAGAAGCTTGTATCGAAATCGGAAGGGGGCCCCGTACAATGAGCAGTTCTTC
>15|TRBV5-4|NA|TRBJ2-1|TRBD1
CASSSRDRSLNEQFF
TGTGCCAGCAGCTCCCGGGACAGGAGTCTCAATGAGCAGTTCTTC
>15|TRBV13|NA|TRBJ2-4|NA
CASSLSRESKNIQYF
TGTGCCAGCAGCTTAAGCAGGGAAAGCAAAAACATTCAGTACTTC
>14|TRBV6-1|NA|TRBJ2-3|TRBD1
CASSEQGAPDTQYF
TGTGCCAGCAGTGAACAGGGGGCTCCAGATACGCAGTATTTT
>15|TRBV4-1|NA|TRBJ1-5|TRBD1
CASSPGQGAGQPQHF
TGCGCCAGCAGCCCGGGACAGGGTGCCGGTCAGCCCCAGCATTTT
>14|TRBV19|NA|TRBJ1-1|TRBD1
CASSSRDRVGEAFF
TGTGCCAGTAGTAGCCGGGACAGGGTAGGTGAAGCTTTCTTT
>15|TRBV10-2|NA|TRBJ1-2|NA
CASSEDGGEPYGYTF
TGCGCCAGCAGTGAGGATGGGGGCGAACCATATGGCTACACCTTC
>13|TRBV5-6|NA|TRBJ2-7|TRBD2
CASSLLAGYEQYF
TGTGCCAGCAGCTTACTAGCGGGGTACGAGCAGTACTTC
>15|TRBV5-5|NA|TRBJ1-5|NA
CASSVLQGSNQPQHF
TGTGCCAGCAGCGTTCTGCAGGGGAGCAATCAGCCCCAGCATTTT
>12|TRBV7-9|NA|TRBJ2-1|NA
CASSLQGTEQFF
TGTGCCAGCAGCTTGCAGGGGACTGAGCAGTTCTTC